The 15 T cell receptor beta chains below all came from one sample that was sequenced in a study of regulatory T cells in long-lasting Graves disease. As for time point: persistent/refractory GD, antithyroid drugs over 5 years with positive TRAb. The TCR library used RNA extracted from PBMCs. In building TCR beta libraries, iRepertoire HTBI primers were used together with Arm-PCR of CDR3 regions. TCRdb reprocessed the multiplex PCR reads with MiXCR, giving one entry per CDR3 protein. The repertoire holds some 470,000 distinct CDR3 sequences, with 20% to 25% as singletons. Sample: peripheral blood mononuclear cells (PBMCs), taken when the disease was refractory, from a patient treated with antithyroid drugs. Source of these receptors: a female donor with Graves disease.

The chain employs TRBV28 and TRBJ2-7; TRBD1 aligns across 9 bases. CDR1 and CDR2 (germline): MDHEN, SYDVKM. The junction had 13 bases not matched to a gene; V was cut back by 4 bases and J by 3 bases. The CDR3 has 17 residues. The CDR3 region is CASSSLLRDRVNYEQYF. In DNA, the CDR3 is TGTGCCAGCAGTTCACTCCTCCGGGACAGGGTCAACTACGAGCAGTACTTC.

This clonotype was observed many times. J is TRBJ2-5 and V is TRBV6-9, with D perhaps TRBD2 (5 bases). The CDR3 is 15 amino acids. Trimming took 3 bases from V and 4 from J, leaving 15 bases between them. Germline lookup yields CDR1 MNHGY and CDR2 SVAAGI. The CDR3, as DNA: TGTGCCAGCAGTTACGCGAGGGTAGCAGCAGAGACCCAGTACTTC. Amino acids: CASSYARVAAETQYF.

The chain carries TRBV18 and TRBJ1-1; D is possibly TRBD1 (5 bases). Germline lookup yields CDR1 KGHSH and CDR2 LQKENI. Trimming removed 2 bases from V and 1 base from J, with 8 bases in between. This CDR3 region has 14 residues. The DNA of the CDR3 is TGTGCCAGCTCACCAGGGGACCCGAACACTGAAGCTTTCTTT. It is translated as CASSPGDPNTEAFF.

This clonotype was found many times. The chain carries TRBV5-5 and TRBJ1-1, with D possibly being TRBD1 (5 bases). CDR3 length: 13 residues. Germline CDR1 and CDR2: SGHKS and YYEKEE (reference sequence). The V end was cut by 3 bases, the J end by 4 bases, with 10 bases between. CDR3 sequence reads: CASSSDSATEAFF. CDR3 sequence (DNA): TGTGCCAGCAGCTCTGACAGTGCCACTGAAGCTTTCTTT.

This clonotype appeared many times. This chain links TRBV29-1 with TRBJ2-7, with D perhaps being TRBD1 or TRBD2 (5 bases each). The CDR3 loop spans 15 amino acids. V was shortened by 0 bases and J by 2 bases, with 14 bases between the two germline ends. Germline lookup yields CDR1 SQVTM and CDR2 ANQGSEA. This chain's CDR3 is CSVEESQGRTYEQYF. CDR3 DNA: TGCAGCGTTGAAGAGAGTCAGGGACGGACCTACGAGCAGTACTTC.

This chain connects TRBV5-1 to TRBJ2-5; the match to TRBD1 covers 11 bases. V shed 4 bases, J shed 5 bases, and the junction held 7 bases outside the gene matches. The CDR3 totals 15 residues. Per the germline V gene, CDR1 is SGHRS and CDR2 is YFSETQ. The CDR3 DNA reads as TGCGCCAGCAGCCCGACCGGACAGGGGGCGGAGACCCAGTACTTC. Protein: CASSPTGQGAETQYF.

This clonotype was recorded many times. The chain employs TRBV7-8 and TRBJ1-2; 7 positions match TRBD1. Germline V gives CDR1 SGHVS, CDR2 FQNEAQ. The CDR3 sequence is 15 residues long. Losses at the gene ends were 5 bases for V and 7 bases for J; bases not matched to a gene: 13. The CDR3 bases are TGTGCCAGCAGCCCTCCCCGGGACAGTCTCGTTGGCTACACCTTC. Translating gives CASSPPRDSLVGYTF.

The J gene is TRBJ1-1, the V gene TRBV3-1; 8 positions agree with TRBD1. From germline, CDR1 is LGHDT and CDR2 YNNKEL (reference sequence). This CDR3 spans 15 amino acids. V lost 5 bases to trimming and J lost 5 bases; unmatched junction nucleotides: 10. CDR3 DNA sequence: TGTGCCAGCAGCTTAAGGACAGGGTCAAGAACTGAAGCTTTCTTT. Its translation: CASSLRTGSRTEAFF.

This clonotype was seen ten or more times. The chain carries TRBV28 and TRBJ1-5, with TRBD1 as a possible D gene (6 bases). CDR3 length equals 14 residues. Germline CDR1 reads MDHEN; CDR2 reads SYDVKM. Trimming took 8 bases from V and 1 from J, leaving 12 bases between them. The DNA for the CDR3 is TGTGCCAGCGCCACAGGGACGAGCAATCAGCCCCAGCATTTT. Its translation is CASATGTSNQPQHF.

This clonotype was found a few times. The J gene is TRBJ2-2, the V gene TRBV15, with 13 bases fitting TRBD2. This CDR3 is 17 amino acids long. Germline values: CDR1 LNHNV, CDR2 YYDKDF (reference sequence). The V segment lost 5 bases and the J segment 4 bases; nucleotides outside the gene matches: 7. The CDR3 protein is CATSPRRTSGSTGELFF. The DNA for the CDR3 is TGTGCCACCAGCCCCCGCCGGACTAGCGGGAGCACCGGGGAGCTGTTTTTT.

As to this clonotype: It may be a read error: a sequence one base away is much more abundant. The chain carries TRBV10-3 and TRBJ2-7; 8 positions match TRBD1. CDR1 is ENHRY and CDR2 is SYGVKD in the germline V gene. The junction had 9 bases not matched to a gene; V was cut back by 3 bases and J by 5 bases. The CDR3 contains 15 residues. CDR3 nucleotide sequence: TGTGCCATCAGTGAAGGGGCAGGGGGCAACAACGAGCAGTACTTC. Its translation is CAISEGAGGNNEQYF.

This clonotype was recorded many times. This chain joins TRBV28 and TRBJ1-1; D is perhaps TRBD1 (5 bases). Germline assignment: CDR1 MDHEN and CDR2 SYDVKM. The CDR3 is made up of 15 amino acids. V lost 5 bases, J lost 0 bases, and 13 bases lay in between. This CDR3 is CASSTSGPLNTEAFF. DNA for the CDR3: TGTGCCAGCAGTACCTCGGGGCCTTTGAACACTGAAGCTTTCTTT.

Concerning this clonotype itself: A much larger clone is a single base away; this may be a read error. The chain combines TRBV6-2 or TRBV6-3 with TRBJ2-2, with D unresolved. CDR3 length: 13 amino acids. In germline, CDR1 is MNHEY, CDR2 SVGEGT. The CDR3 DNA is TGTGTCAGCAGTTACACCAACACCGGGGAGCTGTTTTTT. Translated, it gives CVSSYTNTGELFF.

With respect to this clonotype: Germline and junction disagree at one end, which may indicate a read error. V gene TRBV7-9 combines with J gene TRBJ1-1; D is ambiguous. The CDR3 runs 15 residues. Germline loops: CDR1 SEHNR, CDR2 FQNEAQ (reference sequence). CDR3 sequence (DNA): TGTGCCGGCAGCTTCTACCCACGGAGGAACACTGAAGCTTTCTTT. Protein product: CAGSFYPRRNTEAFF.

This clonotype was seen many times. The chain links TRBV28 to TRBJ2-7; D is undetermined. This CDR3 is built from 12 residues. Trimming shortened V by 6 bases and J by 3 bases, and 9 bases separated the two germline ends. The germline V gene encodes CDR1 MDHEN and CDR2 SYDVKM. CDR3 in DNA: TGTGCCAGCAGCCGAAGTTTCTACGAGCAGTACTTC. Translated, it gives CASSRSFYEQYF.